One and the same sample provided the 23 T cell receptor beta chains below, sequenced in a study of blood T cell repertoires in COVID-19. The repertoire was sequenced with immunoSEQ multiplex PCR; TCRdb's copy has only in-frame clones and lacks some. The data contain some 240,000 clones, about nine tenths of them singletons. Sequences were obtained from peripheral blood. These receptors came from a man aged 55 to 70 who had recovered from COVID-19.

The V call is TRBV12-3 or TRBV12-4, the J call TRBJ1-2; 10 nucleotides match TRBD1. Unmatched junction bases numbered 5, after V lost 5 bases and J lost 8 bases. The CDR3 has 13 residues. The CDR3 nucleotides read TGTGCCAGCAGTCACGGGACAGGGGTCGGCTACACCTTC. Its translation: CASSHGTGVGYTF.

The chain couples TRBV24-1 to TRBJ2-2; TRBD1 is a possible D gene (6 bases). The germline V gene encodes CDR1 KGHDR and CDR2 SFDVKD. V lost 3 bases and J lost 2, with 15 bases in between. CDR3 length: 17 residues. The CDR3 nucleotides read TGTGCCACCAGTGATATTACAGGGTCTTACAACACCGGGGAGCTGTTTTTT. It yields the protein CATSDITGSYNTGELFF.

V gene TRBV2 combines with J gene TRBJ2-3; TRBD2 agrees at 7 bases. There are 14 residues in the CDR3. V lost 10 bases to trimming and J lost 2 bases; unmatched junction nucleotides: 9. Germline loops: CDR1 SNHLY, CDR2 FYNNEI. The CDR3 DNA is TGTGCCACGCGACTCGGGGGGACCACAGATACGCAGTATTTT. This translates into CATRLGGTTDTQYF.

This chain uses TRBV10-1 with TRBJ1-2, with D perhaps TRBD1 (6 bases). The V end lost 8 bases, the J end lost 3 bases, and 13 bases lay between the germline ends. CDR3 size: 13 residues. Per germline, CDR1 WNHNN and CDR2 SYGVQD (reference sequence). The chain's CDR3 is CASERTAYYGYTF. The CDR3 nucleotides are TGCGCCAGCGAGCGGACAGCCTACTATGGCTACACCTTC.

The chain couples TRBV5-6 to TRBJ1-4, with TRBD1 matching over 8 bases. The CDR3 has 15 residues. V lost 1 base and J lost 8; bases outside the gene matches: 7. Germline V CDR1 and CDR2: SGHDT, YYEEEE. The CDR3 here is CASSLLWDRPEKLFF. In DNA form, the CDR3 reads TGTGCCAGCAGCTTGTTATGGGACAGGCCAGAAAAACTGTTTTTT. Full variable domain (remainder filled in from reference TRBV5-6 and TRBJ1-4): DAGVTQSPTHLIKTRGQQVTLRCSPKSGHDTVSWYQQALGQGPQFIFQYYEEEERQRGNFPDRFSGHQFPNYSSELNVNALLLGDSALYLCASSLLWDRPEKLFFGSGTQLSVL.

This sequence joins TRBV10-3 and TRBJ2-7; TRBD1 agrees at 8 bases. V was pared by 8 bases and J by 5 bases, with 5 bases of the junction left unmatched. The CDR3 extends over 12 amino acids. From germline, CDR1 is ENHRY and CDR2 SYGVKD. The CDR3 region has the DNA TGTGCCATCGGACAGGGAGTCCACGAGCAGTACTTC. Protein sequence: CAIGQGVHEQYF.

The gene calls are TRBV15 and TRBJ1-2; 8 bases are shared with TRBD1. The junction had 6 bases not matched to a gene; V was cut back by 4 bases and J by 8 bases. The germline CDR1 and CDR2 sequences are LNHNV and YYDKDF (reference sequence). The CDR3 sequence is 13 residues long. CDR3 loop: CATSNKDRGGYTF. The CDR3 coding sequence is TGTGCCACCAGCAATAAAGACAGGGGAGGCTACACCTTC.

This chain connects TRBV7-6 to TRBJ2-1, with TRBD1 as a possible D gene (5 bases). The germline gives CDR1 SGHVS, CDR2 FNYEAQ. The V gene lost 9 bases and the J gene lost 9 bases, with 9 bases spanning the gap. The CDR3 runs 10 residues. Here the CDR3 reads CASGAIEQFF. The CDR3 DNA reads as TGTGCCAGTGGGGCTATTGAGCAGTTCTTC.

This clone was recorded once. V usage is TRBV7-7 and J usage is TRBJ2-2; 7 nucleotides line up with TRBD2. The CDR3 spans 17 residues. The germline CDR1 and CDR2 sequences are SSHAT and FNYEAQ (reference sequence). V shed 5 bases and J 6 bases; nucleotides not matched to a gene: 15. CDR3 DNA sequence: TGTGCCAGCAGCCCACTTTATTGCGGGGGAGAACCCGGGGAGCTGTTTTTT. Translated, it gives CASSPLYCGGEPGELFF.

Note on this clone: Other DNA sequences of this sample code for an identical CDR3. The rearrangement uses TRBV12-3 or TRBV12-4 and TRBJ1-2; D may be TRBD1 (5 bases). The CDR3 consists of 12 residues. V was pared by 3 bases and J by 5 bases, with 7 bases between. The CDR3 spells CASSFGGYGYTF. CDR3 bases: TGTGCCAGCAGTTTCGGGGGGTATGGCTACACCTTC.

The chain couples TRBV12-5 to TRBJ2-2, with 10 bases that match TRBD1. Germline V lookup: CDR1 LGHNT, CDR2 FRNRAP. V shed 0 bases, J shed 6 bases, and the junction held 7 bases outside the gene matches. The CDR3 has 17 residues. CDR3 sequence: CASGLVLDRGSPGELFF. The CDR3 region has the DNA TGTGCTAGTGGTTTGGTACTGGACAGGGGGAGCCCCGGGGAGCTGTTTTTT.

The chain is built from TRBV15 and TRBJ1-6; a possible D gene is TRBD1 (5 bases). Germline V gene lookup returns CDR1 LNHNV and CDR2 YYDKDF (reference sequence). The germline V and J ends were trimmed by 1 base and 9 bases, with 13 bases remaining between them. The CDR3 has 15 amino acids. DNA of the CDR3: TGTGCCACCAGCAGAGGGGGGGGGAGAAGTTCACCCCTCCACTTT. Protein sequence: CATSRGGGRSSPLHF. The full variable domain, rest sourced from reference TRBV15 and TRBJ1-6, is DAMVIQNPRYQVTQFGKPVTLSCSQTLNHNVMYWYQQKSSQAPKLLFHYYDKDFNNEADTPDNFQSRRPNTSFCFLDIRSPGLGDTAMYLCATSRGGGRSSPLHFGNGTRLTVT.

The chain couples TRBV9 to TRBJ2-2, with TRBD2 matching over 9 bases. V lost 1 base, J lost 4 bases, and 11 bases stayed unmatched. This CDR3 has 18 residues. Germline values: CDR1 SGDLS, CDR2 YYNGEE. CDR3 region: CASSVNRRGGAGTGELFF. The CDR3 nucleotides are TGTGCCAGCAGCGTAAACCGGCGCGGGGGGGCCGGCACCGGGGAGCTGTTTTTT.

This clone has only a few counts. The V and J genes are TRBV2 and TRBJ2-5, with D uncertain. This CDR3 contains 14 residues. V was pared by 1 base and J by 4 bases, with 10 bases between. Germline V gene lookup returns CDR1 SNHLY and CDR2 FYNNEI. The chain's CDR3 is CASSEGLLGETQYF. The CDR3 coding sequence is TGTGCCAGCAGTGAAGGACTCCTAGGAGAGACCCAGTACTTC.

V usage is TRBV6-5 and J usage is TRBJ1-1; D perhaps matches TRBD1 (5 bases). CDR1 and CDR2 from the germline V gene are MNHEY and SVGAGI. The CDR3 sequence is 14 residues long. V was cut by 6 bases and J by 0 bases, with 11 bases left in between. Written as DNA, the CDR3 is TGTGCCAGCAGCTTGACAGCCCTGAACACTGAAGCTTTCTTT. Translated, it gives CASSLTALNTEAFF.

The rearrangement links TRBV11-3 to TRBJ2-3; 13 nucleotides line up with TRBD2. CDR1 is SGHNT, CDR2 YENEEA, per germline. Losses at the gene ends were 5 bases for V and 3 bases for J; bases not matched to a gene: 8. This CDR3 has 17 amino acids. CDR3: CASSPGLAGWVTDTQYF. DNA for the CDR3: TGTGCCAGCAGCCCGGGACTAGCGGGGTGGGTTACAGATACGCAGTATTTT.

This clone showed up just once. DNA for the CDR3: TGTGCCAGCAGCCCGGGAGGGTTTAACACTGAAGCTTTCTTT. The encoded protein is CASSPGGFNTEAFF. This sequence joins TRBV7-9 and TRBJ1-1; D is uncertain. Trimming cost V 5 bases and J 2 bases, with 12 bases left between them. Germline CDR1 SEHNR, CDR2 FQNEAQ (reference sequence). CDR3 length: 14 amino acids.

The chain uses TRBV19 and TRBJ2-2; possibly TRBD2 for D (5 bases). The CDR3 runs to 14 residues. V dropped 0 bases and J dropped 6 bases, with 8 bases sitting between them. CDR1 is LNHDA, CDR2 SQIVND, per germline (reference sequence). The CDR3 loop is CASSIEGRAGELFF. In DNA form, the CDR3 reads TGTGCCAGTAGTATAGAAGGGCGGGCCGGGGAGCTGTTTTTT.

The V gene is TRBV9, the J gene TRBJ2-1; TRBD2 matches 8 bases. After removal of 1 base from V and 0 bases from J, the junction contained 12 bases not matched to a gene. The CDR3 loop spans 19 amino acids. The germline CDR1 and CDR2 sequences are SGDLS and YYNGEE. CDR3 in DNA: TGTGCCAGCAGCGTAAGGGCTAGCGGGCAACCCAGCTCCTACAATGAGCAGTTCTTC. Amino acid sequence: CASSVRASGQPSSYNEQFF. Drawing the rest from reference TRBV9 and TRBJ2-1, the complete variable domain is DSGVTQTPKHLITATGQRVTLRCSPRSGDLSVYWYQQSLDQGLQFLIQYYNGEERAKGNILERFSAQQFPDLHSELNLSSLELGDSALYFCASSVRASGQPSSYNEQFFGPGTRLTVL.

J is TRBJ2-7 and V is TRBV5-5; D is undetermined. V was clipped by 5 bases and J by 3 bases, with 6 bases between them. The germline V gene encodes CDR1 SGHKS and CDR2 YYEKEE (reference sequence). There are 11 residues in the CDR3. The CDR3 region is CASSSNYEQYF. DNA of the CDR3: TGTGCCAGCAGTTCAAACTACGAGCAGTACTTC.

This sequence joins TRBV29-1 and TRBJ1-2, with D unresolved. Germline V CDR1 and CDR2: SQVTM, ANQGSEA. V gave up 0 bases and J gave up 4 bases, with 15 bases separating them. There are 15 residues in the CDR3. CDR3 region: CSVEDSPGALYGYTF. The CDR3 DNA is TGCAGCGTTGAAGATAGTCCGGGAGCCCTCTATGGCTACACCTTC.

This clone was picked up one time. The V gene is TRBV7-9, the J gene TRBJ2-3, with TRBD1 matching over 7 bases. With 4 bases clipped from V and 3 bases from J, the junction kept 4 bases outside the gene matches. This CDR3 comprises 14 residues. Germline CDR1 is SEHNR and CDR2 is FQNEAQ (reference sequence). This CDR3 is CASSSGQATDTQYF. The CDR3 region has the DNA TGTGCCAGCAGCTCCGGACAGGCTACAGATACGCAGTATTTT.

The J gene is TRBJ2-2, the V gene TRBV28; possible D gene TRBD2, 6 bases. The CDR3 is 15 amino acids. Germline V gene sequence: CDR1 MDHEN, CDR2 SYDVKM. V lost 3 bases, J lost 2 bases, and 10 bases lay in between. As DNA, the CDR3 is TGTGCCAGCAGTTTTGCGGGGTCTAACACCGGGGAGCTGTTTTTT. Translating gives CASSFAGSNTGELFF.